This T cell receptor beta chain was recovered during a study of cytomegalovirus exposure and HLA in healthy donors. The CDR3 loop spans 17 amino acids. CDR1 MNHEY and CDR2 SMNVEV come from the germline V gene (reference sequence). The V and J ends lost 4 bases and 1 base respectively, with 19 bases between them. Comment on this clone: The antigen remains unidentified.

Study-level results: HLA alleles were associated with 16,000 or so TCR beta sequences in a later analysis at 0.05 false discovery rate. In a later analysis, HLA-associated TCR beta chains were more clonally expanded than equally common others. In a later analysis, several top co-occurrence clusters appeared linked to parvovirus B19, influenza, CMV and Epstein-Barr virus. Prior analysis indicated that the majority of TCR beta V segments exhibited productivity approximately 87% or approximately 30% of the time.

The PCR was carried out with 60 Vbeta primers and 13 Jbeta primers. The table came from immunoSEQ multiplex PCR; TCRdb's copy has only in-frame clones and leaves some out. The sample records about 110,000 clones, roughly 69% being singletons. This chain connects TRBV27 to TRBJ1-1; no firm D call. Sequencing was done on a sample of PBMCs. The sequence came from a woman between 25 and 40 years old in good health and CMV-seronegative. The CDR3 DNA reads TGTGCCAGCAGTTCGACCACCTCGCGGGGAGGGAACACTGAAGCTTTCTTT. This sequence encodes CASSSTTSRGGNTEAFF.